This T cell receptor (beta chain) was identified in a study of T cell repertoires in cytomegalovirus infection. Study-wide background: It can be stated that public TCR beta signatures indicated CMV infection as well as a matching HLA type. Regarding the study as a whole: Carriers of CMV and the relevant HLA type were discriminated by public TCR beta frequency. HLA-C-restricted CMV-specific TCR beta clonotypes prevailed in the ex vivo response.

TCRdb fed the reads into MiXCR, producing one record per CDR3 protein. The repertoire consists of roughly 630,000 distinct CDR3 sequences, with approximately 25% occurring once and the leading ten covering 7.5% to 9%. CDR1 and CDR2 (germline): DFQATT, SNEGSKA (reference sequence). V dropped 4 bases and J dropped 0 bases, with 13 bases sitting between them. The CDR3 spans 15 residues. With respect to this clonotype: Its specificity is unknown.

The rearrangement joins TRBV20-1 to TRBJ1-5; possibly TRBD1 for D (6 bases). The sample was CD8+ T cells from PBMCs. This TCR came from a human donor in good health (CMV status not recorded). Some clones in this sample may be carry-over from other donors' samples. CDR3 DNA: TGCAGTGCTACCCGGGACACCTATAGCAATCAGCCCCAGCATTTT. It translates to CSATRDTYSNQPQHF.